The present T cell receptor beta chain was sequenced within a study of cytomegalovirus exposure and HLA in healthy donors. 60 Vbeta and 13 Jbeta primers were used in PCR. TCRdb's table, derived via immunoSEQ multiplex PCR, lists solely in-frame clones and lacks some. Among around 130,000 clones, around 8.5% were seen once, and the ten largest hold 4.5% to 6%. V shed 3 bases and J 8 bases; nucleotides not matched to a gene: 3. This CDR3 has 13 amino acids. Germline lookup yields CDR1 LGHNT and CDR2 FRNRAP. This TCR was recovered from a man aged 35-49 years in good health and CMV-seronegative. This chain links TRBV12-5 with TRBJ2-1, with 8 bases that match TRBD1. Sequencing used PBMCs. The CDR3 sequence: CASGFQGADEQFF. CDR3 nucleotide sequence: TGTGCTAGTGGTTTCCAGGGGGCAGATGAGCAGTTCTTC.